A selection of T cell receptor beta chains follows, all from one sample in a study of T cell repertoires in cytomegalovirus infection. Their antigen targets remain unknown. TCRdb independently ran MiXCR on the reads; one entry per CDR3 protein. This sample yields under 850,000 distinct CDR3 sequences, of which around 35% are seen a single time; about 18% belongs to the top ten. The source was cultured PBMCs, collected from culture after CMV antigen stimulation. The receptors derive from a human donor in good health (CMV status not recorded). Some clones in this sample may be carry-over from other donors' samples. Both conserved end residues are part of each CDR3.

V gene	J gene	CDR3 protein
TRBV7-9	TRBJ2-5	CASSLWRGQETQYF
TRBV19	TRBJ1-5	CASRRDRVDQPQHF
TRBV11-2	TRBJ2-1	CASSFYTSSGPRYNEQFF
TRBV20-1	TRBJ2-1	CSALQAGYYNEQFF
TRBV3-1	TRBJ1-4	CASSPEGKGAKLFF
TRBV10-3	TRBJ2-1	CAIKRESEQFF
TRBV29-1	TRBJ2-7	CSAGSGGPSYEQYF
TRBV20-1	TRBJ2-1	CSARMSGSGKKGLAGGLSEQFF
TRBV7-6	TRBJ2-3	CASSPWGTDTQYF
TRBV2	TRBJ1-5	CASSPGGAGNQPQHF
TRBV7-2	TRBJ2-1	CASSGGDRGLEAEQFF
TRBV10-3	TRBJ2-3	CAISEFGGSTDTQYF
TRBV7-8	TRBJ2-7	CASSLARGGQYF
TRBV28	TRBJ2-2	CASSFLTPTSNTGELFF
TRBV12-3/TRBV12-4	TRBJ2-1	CASKELAGPNEQFF
TRBV2	TRBJ2-7	CASSEFYEQYF
TRBV12-3/TRBV12-4	TRBJ2-1	CASSFLSGGPSSYNEQFF
TRBV12-5	TRBJ2-1	CASGLVPDGTSNHNEQFF
TRBV3-1	TRBJ2-3	CASSPQSTGHTDTQYF
TRBV12-3/TRBV12-4	TRBJ2-1	CASSTSGSGHEQFF